These 22 T cell receptor beta chains came from one sample sequenced in a study of blood T cell repertoires in COVID-19. The assay was immunoSEQ multiplex PCR, and TCRdb's table has in-frame clones only and misses some. In the table there are 150,000 to 200,000 clones, approximately 92% of which are singletons. Sequenced input: peripheral blood. The receptor source for this set is a young man with COVID-19, enrolled during active disease.

CDR3 in amino acids: CASERAGPGQPQHF. As DNA, the CDR3 is TGTGCCAGCGAAAGGGCGGGACCTGGGCAGCCCCAGCATTTT. This chain links TRBV6-5 with TRBJ1-5; D perhaps matches TRBD1 (5 bases). V dropped 8 bases and J dropped 7 bases, with 18 bases sitting between them. Germline V gives CDR1 MNHEY, CDR2 SVGAGI. The CDR3 loop spans 14 amino acids.

V usage is TRBV29-1 and J usage is TRBJ1-2, with D possibly matching TRBD1 (6 bases). The CDR3 extends over 13 amino acids. V was trimmed by 6 bases and J by 4 bases, leaving 15 bases between them. Per germline, CDR1 SQVTM and CDR2 ANQGSEA. The CDR3 DNA sequence: TGCAGCGTCGAGCACCTCAGGGGCTATGGCTACACCTTC. The encoded protein is CSVEHLRGYGYTF. The full variable domain, in which reference TRBV29-1 and TRBJ1-2 provide the parts outside the CDR3, is SAVISQKPSRDICQRGTSLTIQCQVDSQVTMMFWYRQQPGQSLTLIATANQGSEATYESGFVIDKFPISRPNLTFSTLTVSNMSPEDSSIYLCSVEHLRGYGYTFGSGTRLTVV.

The genes are TRBV7-8 and TRBJ1-5; tentatively, D is TRBD1 (5 bases). The germline V and J ends were trimmed by 1 base and 9 bases, with 19 bases remaining between them. Germline V lookup: CDR1 SGHVS, CDR2 FQNEAQ. CDR3 length equals 16 residues. The CDR3 sequence: CASSLGQSGVYGPQHF. The CDR3 coding sequence is TGTGCCAGCAGCTTAGGGCAGTCGGGGGTGTATGGGCCCCAGCATTTT.

This chain uses TRBV9 with TRBJ2-5; TRBD2 matches 13 bases. The CDR3 sequence is 16 residues long. Germline CDR1 reads SGDLS; CDR2 reads YYNGEE. J lost 4 bases, V lost 4 bases, and 7 bases had no gene match. The CDR3 DNA is TGTGCCAGCAGCACAAGGACTAGCGGGGGAATAGAGACCCAGTACTTC. Amino acids: CASSTRTSGGIETQYF.

The chain has TRBV29-1 and TRBJ1-4; TRBD1 agrees at 9 bases. Germline assignment: CDR1 SQVTM and CDR2 ANQGSEA. Trimming removed 6 bases from V and 6 bases from J; junction bases left unmatched: 2. The CDR3 extends over 12 amino acids. The CDR3 loop reads CSVDRGDEKLFF. Here the CDR3 DNA reads TGCAGCGTCGACAGGGGGGATGAAAAACTGTTTTTT. Full variable domain (rest looked up from reference TRBV29-1 and TRBJ1-4): SAVISQKPSRDICQRGTSLTIQCQVDSQVTMMFWYRQQPGQSLTLIATANQGSEATYESGFVIDKFPISRPNLTFSTLTVSNMSPEDSSIYLCSVDRGDEKLFFGSGTQLSVL.

J is TRBJ2-7 and V is TRBV28; perhaps TRBD2 as D (6 bases). CDR1 and CDR2 (germline): MDHEN, SYDVKM. The CDR3 spans 17 residues. Between the trimmed V and J ends, which lost 2 bases and 0 bases, there was a span of 17 bases. This CDR3 reads CASSLPPGSGGSYEQYF. The CDR3 DNA follows: TGTGCCAGCAGTTTACCCCCCGGGAGTGGGGGCTCCTACGAGCAGTACTTC.

The V gene is TRBV2, the J gene TRBJ1-2; a weak D match, TRBD1 (5 bases). The ends were cut back, 4 bases at V and 5 bases at J, with 14 bases in the middle. The CDR3 covers 14 residues. Germline V gene lookup returns CDR1 SNHLY and CDR2 FYNNEI. The CDR3 nucleotides read TGTGCCAGCAGTGTGAGCACAGGTAGATATGGCTACACCTTC. Translated: CASSVSTGRYGYTF.

The table lists this clone with a few counts. V and J are TRBV27 and TRBJ1-2, with D unresolved. From germline, CDR1 is MNHEY and CDR2 SMNVEV (reference sequence). V was clipped by 5 bases and J by 6 bases, with 19 bases between them. The CDR3 sequence is 15 residues long. The DNA of the CDR3 is TGTGCCAGCAGTCCCCGGCCGCCTCGAGACAATGGCTACACCTTC. The encoded protein is CASSPRPPRDNGYTF.

The chain uses TRBV2 and TRBJ1-5; TRBD1 matches 10 bases. Per the germline V gene, CDR1 is SNHLY and CDR2 is FYNNEI. The CDR3 totals 14 residues. With 6 bases clipped from V and 4 bases from J, the junction kept 3 bases outside the gene matches. CDR3: CASSRQGANQPQHF. As DNA, the CDR3 is TGTGCCAGCAGCCGACAGGGGGCTAATCAGCCCCAGCATTTT.

The rearrangement uses TRBV7-9 and TRBJ1-2; D possibly corresponds to TRBD1 (6 bases). The CDR3 is made up of 14 amino acids. Germline assignment: CDR1 SEHNR and CDR2 FQNEAQ (reference sequence). Trimming pared 3 bases from V and 2 bases from J, leaving 10 bases between. The CDR3 loop is CASSFTGQNYGYTF. CDR3 DNA: TGTGCCAGCAGCTTTACAGGGCAGAACTATGGCTACACCTTC.

The genes are TRBV24-1 and TRBJ2-3; 10 bases are shared with TRBD2. Germline values: CDR1 KGHDR, CDR2 SFDVKD. The CDR3 spans 15 residues. V lost 3 bases to trimming and J lost 7 bases; unmatched junction nucleotides: 6. CDR3 bases: TGTGCCACCAGTGATGCCGGGACTAGCGTCTATACGCAGTATTTT. It translates to CATSDAGTSVYTQYF.

CDR3 bases: TGTGCCAGCAGCCTGGACAGGGGGCTGGGGACTGAAGCTTTCTTT. It specifies CASSLDRGLGTEAFF. The chain employs TRBV5-6 and TRBJ1-1; the match to TRBD1 covers 11 bases. From germline, CDR1 is SGHDT and CDR2 YYEEEE. The J segment lost 5 bases and the V segment lost 4 bases, leaving 7 bases of the junction unmatched. The CDR3 sequence is 15 residues long.

The J gene is TRBJ2-1, the V gene TRBV7-2, with a possible D match to TRBD2 (6 bases). The CDR3 runs to 15 residues. Trimming shortened V by 5 bases and J by 0 bases, and 11 bases separated the two germline ends. CDR1 is SGHTA, CDR2 FQGNSA, per germline. CDR3 residues: CASSLEGFSYNEQFF. In DNA form, the CDR3 reads TGTGCCAGCAGCCTGGAGGGGTTCTCCTACAATGAGCAGTTCTTC.

The count of this clone is one. V usage is TRBV18 and J usage is TRBJ2-5, with 9 bases matching TRBD2. The CDR3 is 15 amino acids. Trimming at V came to 1 base and at J to 5 bases, leaving 5 bases not matched to a gene. Germline V lookup: CDR1 KGHSH, CDR2 LQKENI. In DNA, the CDR3 is TGTGCCAGCTCACCACTAGCGGGAGTGGTGGAGACCCAGTACTTC. The encoded protein is CASSPLAGVVETQYF.

The chain employs TRBV25-1 and TRBJ2-7, with TRBD1 matching 8 bases. This CDR3 has 14 residues. The germline V gene encodes CDR1 MGHDK and CDR2 SYGVNS. J lost 2 bases, V lost 5 bases, and 5 bases had no gene match. In DNA, the CDR3 is TGTGCCAGCAGTCGACAGGGGTATGCCTACGAGCAGTACTTC. The encoded protein is CASSRQGYAYEQYF.

This chain links TRBV3-1 (or the pseudogene TRBV3-2) with TRBJ1-1; D is unresolved. Trimming removed 6 bases from V and 0 bases from J, with 11 bases in between. The CDR3 runs to 14 residues. CDR1 is LGHDT and CDR2 is YNNKEL in the germline V gene (reference sequence). CDR3 sequence (DNA): TGTGCCAGCAGGCCGACATCTGTGAACACTGAAGCTTTCTTT. Its translation is CASRPTSVNTEAFF.

The chain employs TRBV28 and TRBJ2-7; D remains ambiguous. CDR3 length: 12 residues. Trimming stripped 6 bases from V and 6 bases from J, with 12 bases between. Per germline, CDR1 MDHEN and CDR2 SYDVKM. The CDR3 spells CASRLNLGEQYF. The CDR3 nucleotides read TGTGCCAGCAGACTAAACCTCGGCGAGCAGTACTTC.

The chain recombines TRBV7-9 with TRBJ2-1; D unresolved. Per the germline V gene, CDR1 is SEHNR and CDR2 is FQNEAQ (reference sequence). The V end was cut by 4 bases, the J end by 3 bases, with 10 bases between. There are 14 residues in the CDR3. For the CDR3, the DNA is TGTGCCAGCAGCTCAGCTCCAGGCTACAATGAGCAGTTCTTC. Its protein is CASSSAPGYNEQFF.

The genes are TRBV28 and TRBJ2-1; perhaps TRBD2 as D (5 bases). CDR1 and CDR2 from the germline V gene are MDHEN and SYDVKM. Trimming took 5 bases from V and 4 from J, leaving 12 bases between them. The CDR3 spans 14 residues. The CDR3 here is CASSPGLEYNEQFF. CDR3 nucleotide sequence: TGTGCCAGCAGTCCGGGATTAGAGTACAATGAGCAGTTCTTC. Complete variable domain (other parts from reference TRBV28 and TRBJ2-1): DVKVTQSSRYLVKRTGEKVFLECVQDMDHENMFWYRQDPGLGLRLIYFSYDVKMKEKGDIPEGYSVSREKKERFSLILESASTNQTSMYLCASSPGLEYNEQFFGPGTRLTVL.

The CDR3 is CASSVTSVETQYF. CDR3 DNA: TGTGCCAGTAGTGTGACTAGCGTGGAGACCCAGTACTTC. The chain recombines TRBV19 with TRBJ2-5, with 8 nucleotides matching TRBD2. With 5 bases clipped from V and 5 bases from J, the junction kept 4 bases outside the gene matches. The germline V gene has CDR1 LNHDA and CDR2 SQIVND (reference sequence). CDR3 length equals 13 residues. Together with reference TRBV19 and TRBJ2-5, the CDR3 gives the full variable domain: DGGITQSPKYLFRKEGQNVTLSCEQNLNHDAMYWYRQDPGQGLRLIYYSQIVNDFQKGDIAEGYSVSREKKESFPLTVTSAQKNPTAFYLCASSVTSVETQYFGPGTRLLVL.

The rearrangement links TRBV6-1 to TRBJ2-7, with TRBD2 identical over 7 bases. With V trimmed by 0 bases and J by 2 bases, 4 bases remained unmatched. The length of the CDR3 is 15 residues. Germline lookup yields CDR1 MNHNS and CDR2 SASEGT. CDR3 in amino acids: CASSEAAGTTYEQYF. CDR3 nucleotides: TGTGCCAGCAGTGAAGCTGCCGGGACTACCTACGAGCAGTACTTC.

V is TRBV9 and J is TRBJ1-2, with 7 bases lining up with TRBD1. The V gene's germline CDR1 is SGDLS and CDR2 YYNGEE. This CDR3 is built from 15 residues. J was trimmed by 5 bases and V by 0 bases; bases with no gene match: 7. The CDR3 protein is CASSVDRDRGYGYTF. As DNA, the CDR3 is TGTGCCAGCAGCGTAGATCGGGACAGAGGTTATGGCTACACCTTC.